This passage covers 6 T cell receptor beta chains from one sample sequenced in a study of radiotherapy plus CTLA-4 blockade in lung cancer. Here immunoSEQ multiplex PCR was the method, and the copy in TCRdb shows in-frame clones only, minus some. The data show 40,000 to 60,000 clones, with 86% seen just once and roughly 17% held by the top ten. The sample consisted of peripheral blood, taken from a patient treated with radiotherapy plus ipilimumab. These receptors were obtained from a human donor with non-small cell lung cancer that progressed on radiotherapy plus ipilimumab. Some clones in this sample may be carry-over from other donors' samples.

V is TRBV5-1 and J is TRBJ2-3; 10 bases match TRBD1. This CDR3 is built from 16 residues. Looked up from germline, CDR1 is SGHRS and CDR2 is YFSETQ. V shed 4 bases and J 6 bases; nucleotides not matched to a gene: 11. The CDR3: CASSTWGGTGADTQYF. The CDR3 nucleotides are TGCGCCAGCAGCACCTGGGGCGGGACAGGGGCGGATACGCAGTATTTT.

Only one count was recorded for this clone. The V gene is TRBV6-1, the J gene TRBJ1-5, with D unclear. The CDR3 length is 12 residues. Germline loops: CDR1 MNHNS, CDR2 SASEGT. V lost 6 bases and J lost 3, with 6 bases in between. The CDR3 region is CASSVYNQPQHF. DNA for the CDR3: TGTGCCAGCAGCGTTTACAATCAGCCCCAGCATTTT.

The J gene is TRBJ1-2, the V gene TRBV28; no definite D call. Germline V gene lookup returns CDR1 MDHEN and CDR2 SYDVKM. This CDR3 has 11 amino acids. V shed 3 bases and J shed 8 bases, with 7 bases lying between them. CDR3 amino acids: CASSLRAGYTF. The DNA for the CDR3 is TGTGCCAGCAGTTTGAGGGCCGGCTACACCTTC.

This chain joins TRBV4-2 and TRBJ2-1; TRBD1 matches 8 bases. The CDR3 length is 14 residues. The V gene's germline CDR1 is LGHNA and CDR2 YNFKEQ. J gave up 5 bases and V 4 bases, and 4 bases lay outside the gene matches. CDR3 DNA: TGTGCCAGCAGCCGCGGGACAGGAAACAATGAGCAGTTCTTC. As protein: CASSRGTGNNEQFF.

This chain connects TRBV21-1 to TRBJ1-1; the DNA was not used to check the table's D call, TRBD1. TRBV21-1 is marked as a pseudogene. The CDR3 loop spans 14 amino acids. The CDR3 nucleotides read TGTGCCAGCAGCGCCCCAACAGGGGTCAGAGAAGCTTTCTTT. It is translated as CASSAPTGVREAFF.

The rearrangement links TRBV29-1 to TRBJ2-7; D is possibly TRBD1 (5 bases). This CDR3 is built from 14 residues. With 1 base removed from V and 3 bases from J, the gap between germline ends came to 13 bases. Germline-derived CDR1 and CDR2 are SQVTM and ANQGSEA. CDR3 coding DNA: TGCAGCGTTGAAGGGTCCGAACAGGACTACGAGCAGTACTTC. Protein: CSVEGSEQDYEQYF.